This TCR beta chain is from a study of cytomegalovirus exposure and HLA in healthy donors. Study-wide background: Counted in an early data release were approximately 85 million unique TCRs from HLA-typed donors.

The PCR contained 60 Vbeta and 13 Jbeta primers. In the study's own analysis: Tens of millions of unique TCR beta chains, roughly 11 million of them shared, were counted by a later analysis. Using immunoSEQ multiplex PCR, the repertoire was profiled, and TCRdb retains in-frame clones only, with some absent. The V and J calls and the clone size are those of that table, but D and trimming were determined from the DNA. The top ten clones hold less than 3.5% of a sample with roughly 140,000 clones, around 78% of them seen once. The study's findings and limits: Later, an analysis found that common viral pathogens appeared to be linked with several of the most significant clusters.

Germline-derived CDR1 and CDR2 are LNHNV and YYDKDF (reference sequence). J was trimmed by 2 bases and V by 3 bases; bases with no gene match: 9. The CDR3 totals 17 residues. Regarding this clone: As yet, its antigen is unknown.

This sequence was found in a male donor in good health and CMV-seronegative. Sequences were obtained from PBMCs. The chain recombines TRBV15 with TRBJ2-5, with 10 bases that match TRBD1. The CDR3 region is CATSRPPGQGIQETQYF. As DNA, the CDR3 is TGTGCCACCAGCAGGCCCCCGGGACAGGGGATACAAGAGACCCAGTACTTC.